This T cell receptor (beta chain) derives from a study of blood T cell repertoires in COVID-19. Clones were sequenced by immunoSEQ multiplex PCR, and TCRdb holds only the in-frame ones, with some missing. Of roughly 120,000 clones in the sample, around 85% were seen once. The V gene lost 4 bases and the J gene lost 6 bases, with 18 bases spanning the gap. Germline CDR1 and CDR2: SGHAT and FQNNGV. The CDR3 spans 15 residues. The sample holds one count of this clone. The specimen sequenced was peripheral blood. The TCR originated in a woman aged 55-70 years with COVID-19, enrolled during active disease. J is TRBJ1-2 and V is TRBV11-2; no reliable D call. CDR3 nucleotide sequence: TGTGCCAGCAGCTCCTCCTCCGGGAGCTTAAATGGCTACACCTTC. Encoded protein: CASSSSSGSLNGYTF.